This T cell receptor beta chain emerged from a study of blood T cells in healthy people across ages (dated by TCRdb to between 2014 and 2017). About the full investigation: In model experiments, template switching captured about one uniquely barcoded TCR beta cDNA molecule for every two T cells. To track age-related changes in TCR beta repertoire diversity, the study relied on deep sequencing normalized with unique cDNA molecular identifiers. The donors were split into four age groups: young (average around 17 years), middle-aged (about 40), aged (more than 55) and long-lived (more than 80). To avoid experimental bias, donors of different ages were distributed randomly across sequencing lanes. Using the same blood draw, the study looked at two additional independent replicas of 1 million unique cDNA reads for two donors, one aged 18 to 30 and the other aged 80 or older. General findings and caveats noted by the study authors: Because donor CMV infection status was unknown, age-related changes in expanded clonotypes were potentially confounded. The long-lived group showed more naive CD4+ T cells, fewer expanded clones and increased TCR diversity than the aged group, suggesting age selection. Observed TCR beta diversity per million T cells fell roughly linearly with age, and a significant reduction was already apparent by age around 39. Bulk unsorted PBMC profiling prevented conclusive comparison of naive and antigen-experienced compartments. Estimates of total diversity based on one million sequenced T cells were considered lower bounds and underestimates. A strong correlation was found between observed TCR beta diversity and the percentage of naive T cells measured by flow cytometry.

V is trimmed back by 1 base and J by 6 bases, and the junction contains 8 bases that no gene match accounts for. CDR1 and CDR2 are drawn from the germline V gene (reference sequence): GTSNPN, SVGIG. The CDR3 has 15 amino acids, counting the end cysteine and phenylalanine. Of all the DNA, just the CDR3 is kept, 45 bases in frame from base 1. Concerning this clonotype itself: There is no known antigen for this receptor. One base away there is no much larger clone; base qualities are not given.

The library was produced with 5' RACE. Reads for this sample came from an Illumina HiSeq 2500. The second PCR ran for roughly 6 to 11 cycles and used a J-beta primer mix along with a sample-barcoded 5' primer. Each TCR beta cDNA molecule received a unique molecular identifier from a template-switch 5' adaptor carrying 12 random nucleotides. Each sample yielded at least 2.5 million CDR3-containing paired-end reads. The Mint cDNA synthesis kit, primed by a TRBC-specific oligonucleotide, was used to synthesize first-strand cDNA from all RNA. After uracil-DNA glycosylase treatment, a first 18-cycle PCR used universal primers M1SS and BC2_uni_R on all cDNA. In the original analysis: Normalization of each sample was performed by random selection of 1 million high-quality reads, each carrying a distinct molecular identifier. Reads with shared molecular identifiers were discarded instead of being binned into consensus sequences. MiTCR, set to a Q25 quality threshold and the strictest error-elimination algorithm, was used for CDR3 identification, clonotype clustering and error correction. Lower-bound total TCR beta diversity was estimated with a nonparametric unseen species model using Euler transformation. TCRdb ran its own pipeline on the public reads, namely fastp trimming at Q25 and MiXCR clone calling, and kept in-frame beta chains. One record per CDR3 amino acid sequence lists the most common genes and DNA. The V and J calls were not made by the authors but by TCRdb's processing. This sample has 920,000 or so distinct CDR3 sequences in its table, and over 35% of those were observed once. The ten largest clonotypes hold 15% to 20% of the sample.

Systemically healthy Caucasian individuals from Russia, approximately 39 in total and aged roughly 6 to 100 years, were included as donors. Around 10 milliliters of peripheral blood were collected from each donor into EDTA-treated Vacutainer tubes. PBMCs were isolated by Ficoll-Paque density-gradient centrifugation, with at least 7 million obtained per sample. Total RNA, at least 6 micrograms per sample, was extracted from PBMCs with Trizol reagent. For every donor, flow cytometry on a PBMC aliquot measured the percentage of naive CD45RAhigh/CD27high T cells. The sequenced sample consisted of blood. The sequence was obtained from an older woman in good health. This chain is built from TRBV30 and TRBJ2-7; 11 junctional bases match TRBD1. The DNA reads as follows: TGTGCCTGGAGTGCCCCGGACAGGGGGCTACCCGAGCAGTACTTC. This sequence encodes CAWSAPDRGLPEQYF.